Listed below are T cell receptor beta chains from one sample, sequenced in a study of cytomegalovirus exposure and HLA in healthy donors. Profiled with immunoSEQ multiplex PCR; TCRdb holds only in-frame clones, not every one. The sample has over 150,000 clones, 84% seen once; the top ten hold 0.95% to 1.5%. Sequenced input: PBMCs. These receptors were obtained from a girl aged 2 to 10 in good health and CMV-seropositive. Each CDR3 is given with its conserved first and last residue.

cdr3_length	v_call	cdr3_aa
15	TRBV9	CASSARDRGVAGYTF
16	TRBV9	CASSVGASGRYNEQFF
16	TRBV30	CAWSPLDSSSTDTQYF
13	TRBV14	CASSQGRGRAQYF
11	TRBV19	CATSRGGEAFF
14	TRBV18	CASSPDRRNYGYTF
13	TRBV4-2	CASSPPDRGGAFF
16	TRBV6-5	CASSSLGTGGNSPLHF
14	TRBV30	CAWSKAKFTDTQYF
15	TRBV5-1	CASSYSAGVNTEAFF
15	TRBV19	CASRLTGASNYGYTF
14	TRBV9	CASSGRDSTYEQYF
14	TRBV7-6	CASSLATEDSPLHF
13	TRBV29-1	CSGKQGGDTEAFF
13	TRBV9	CASSYLRTDTQYF
10	TRBV11-2	CASRGDEQYF
17	TRBV28	CASTPISATKSTDTQYF
15	TRBV7-3	CASSLVTSGYNEQFF
13	TRBV6-1	CASLSGQSYEQYF
14	TRBV7-6	CASSWVEGGNTIYF
13	TRBV5-6	CASSETGSYEQYF
15	TRBV6-5	CASSQYRGPNYGYTF
12	TRBV2	CASSPTSQPQHF
14	TRBV5-6	CASLGLLGNNEQFF
16	TRBV7-8	CASTNTRVAGANEQFF
15	TRBV7-3	CASSPYRQATDEQFF
16	TRBV19	CASSIGRGTSNEKLFF
16	TRBV10-2	CASSESPVNSNQPQHF
15	TRBV28	CASSLLDNSNTEAFF
13	TRBV5-6	CASSKTVNTEAFF
15	TRBV6-4	CASSDSSGSTGELFF
15	TRBV5-1	CASSFTRGLNTEAFF
13	TRBV6-4	CASRADRSTEAFF
14	TRBV19	CASSIHSEGTEAFF
18	TRBV7-6	CASSGRGRGGSSYNEQFF
12	TRBV6-1	CASGMGNQPQHF
15	TRBV11-3	CASSPGTSIEDTQYF
14	TRBV21-1	CASPPKLFNSPLHF
17	TRBV5-6	CASSLRTGGVTGEKLFF
16	TRBV28	CASSPPTGSLAYEQYF
16	TRBV11-2	CASSLSLDRGRGGYTF
18	TRBV13	CASSYYGNRAPNSYEQYF
14	TRBV5-4	CASSLEQGSGELFF
14	TRBV4-1	CASSQVSGDQPQHF